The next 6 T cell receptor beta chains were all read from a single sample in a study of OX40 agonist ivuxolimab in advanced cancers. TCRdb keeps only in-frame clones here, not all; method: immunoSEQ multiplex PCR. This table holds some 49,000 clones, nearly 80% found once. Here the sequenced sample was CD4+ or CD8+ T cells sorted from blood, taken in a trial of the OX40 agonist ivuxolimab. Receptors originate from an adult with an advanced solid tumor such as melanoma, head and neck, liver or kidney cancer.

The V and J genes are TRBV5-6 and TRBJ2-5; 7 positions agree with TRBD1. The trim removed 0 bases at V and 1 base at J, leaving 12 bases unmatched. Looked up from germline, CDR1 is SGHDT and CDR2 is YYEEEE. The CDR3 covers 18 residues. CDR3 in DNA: TGTGCCAGCAGCTTGGCGACAGGGCAAGGTCTAATCCAAGAGACCCAGTACTTC. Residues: CASSLATGQGLIQETQYF.

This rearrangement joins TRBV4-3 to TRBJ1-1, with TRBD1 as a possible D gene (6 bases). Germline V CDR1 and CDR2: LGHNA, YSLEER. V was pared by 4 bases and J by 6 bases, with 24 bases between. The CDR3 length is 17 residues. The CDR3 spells CASSRLRFTTGPPEAFF. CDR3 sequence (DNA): TGCGCCAGCAGCCGCCTTCGCTTTACGACAGGACCCCCTGAAGCTTTCTTT.

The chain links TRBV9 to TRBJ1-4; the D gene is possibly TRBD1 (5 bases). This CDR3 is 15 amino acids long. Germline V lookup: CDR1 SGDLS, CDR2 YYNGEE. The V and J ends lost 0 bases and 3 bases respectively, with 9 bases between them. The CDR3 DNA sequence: TGTGCCAGCAGCGTAGAGGGGTACCCTAATGAAAAACTGTTTTTT. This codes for CASSVEGYPNEKLFF. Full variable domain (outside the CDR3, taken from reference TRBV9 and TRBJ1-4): DSGVTQTPKHLITATGQRVTLRCSPRSGDLSVYWYQQSLDQGLQFLIQYYNGEERAKGNILERFSAQQFPDLHSELNLSSLELGDSALYFCASSVEGYPNEKLFFGSGTQLSVL.

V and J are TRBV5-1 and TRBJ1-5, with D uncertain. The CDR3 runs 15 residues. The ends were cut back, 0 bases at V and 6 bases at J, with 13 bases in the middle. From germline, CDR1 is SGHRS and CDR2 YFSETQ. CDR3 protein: CASSLGGRSSQPQHF. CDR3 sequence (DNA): TGCGCCAGCAGCTTGGGAGGTCGGTCAAGTCAGCCCCAGCATTTT. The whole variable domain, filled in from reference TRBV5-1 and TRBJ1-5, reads KAGVTQTPRYLIKTRGQQVTLSCSPISGHRSVSWYQQTPGQGLQFLFEYFSETQRNKGNFPGRFSGRQFSNSRSEMNVSTLELGDSALYLCASSLGGRSSQPQHFGDGTRLSIL.

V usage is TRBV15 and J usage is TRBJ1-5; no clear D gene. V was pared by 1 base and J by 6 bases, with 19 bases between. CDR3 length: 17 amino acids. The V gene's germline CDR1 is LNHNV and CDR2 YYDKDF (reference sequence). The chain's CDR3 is CATSRVTTPRGSQPQHF. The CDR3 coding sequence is TGTGCCACCAGCAGAGTAACGACCCCTCGAGGAAGTCAGCCCCAGCATTTT.

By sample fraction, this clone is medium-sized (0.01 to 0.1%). CDR3 DNA: TGTGCCAGCAGGACGACAGGACGCGGCTACGAGCAGTACTTC. Its translation: CASRTTGRGYEQYF. The gene calls are TRBV6-1 and TRBJ2-7; TRBD1 might be the D (6 bases). CDR3 length: 14 residues. Germline CDR1 and CDR2: MNHNS and SASEGT. The germline V and J ends were trimmed by 6 bases and 3 bases, with 15 bases remaining between them.